Listed below are T cell receptor beta chains from one sample, sequenced in a study of blood T cells in healthy people across ages. TCRdb analysed the 5' RACE reads with MiXCR anew, one entry per CDR3 protein. The sample has about 640,000 distinct CDR3 sequences, approximately 30% seen once; the top ten hold 15% to 19%. The specimen sequenced was blood. These receptors came from a woman at least 80 years old in good health. CDR3s include the opening cysteine and the closing phenylalanine or tryptophan. Fields, in order: J gene, V gene, D gene, clone size, CDR3 DNA, CDR3 protein. A D gene is named only where the DNA matches it firmly. Not all rows give a size; the values are once, few, many and, for expanded clones, a class.

J gene: TRBJ2-7; V gene: TRBV2; D gene: TRBD2; clone size: many; CDR3 DNA: TGTGCCAGCAAACGGACTAGCAACTACGAGCAGTACTTC; CDR3 protein: CASKRTSNYEQYF
J gene: TRBJ2-5; V gene: TRBV12-3/TRBV12-4; D gene: -; clone size: few; CDR3 DNA: TGTGCCAGCAGTCCCCATGGAGGGGCGAACGTGCAGTACTTC; CDR3 protein: CASSPHGGANVQYF
J gene: TRBJ2-1; V gene: TRBV29-1; D gene: -; clone size: -; CDR3 DNA: TGCAGCGTTGTGAGGGGGGTAAATGAGCAGTTCTTC; CDR3 protein: CSVVRGVNEQFF
J gene: TRBJ1-6; V gene: TRBV30; D gene: TRBD1; clone size: few; CDR3 DNA: TGTGCCTGGCTCACCGGGACAGGGAGTTCACCCCTCCACTTT; CDR3 protein: CAWLTGTGSSPLHF
J gene: TRBJ2-7; V gene: TRBV11-3; D gene: -; clone size: few; CDR3 DNA: TGTGCCAGCAGCTTAGGGCCGACAAGCCAGGTCGACGAGCAGTACTTC; CDR3 protein: CASSLGPTSQVDEQYF
J gene: TRBJ2-7; V gene: TRBV7-9; D gene: -; clone size: many; CDR3 DNA: TGTGCCAGCAGCTTAGATTTTCCCCCGGGGGAGCAGTACTTC; CDR3 protein: CASSLDFPPGEQYF
J gene: TRBJ2-7; V gene: TRBV29-1; D gene: -; clone size: many; CDR3 DNA: TGCAGCGTTGAAGTTGAGGGGAACTCCTACGAGCAGTACTTC; CDR3 protein: CSVEVEGNSYEQYF
J gene: TRBJ2-3; V gene: TRBV12-3/TRBV12-4; D gene: TRBD2; clone size: many; CDR3 DNA: TGTGCCAGCAGTTTTCGGGGACTAGCGGGGAGTAGGACTCGCACAGATACGCAGTATTTT; CDR3 protein: CASSFRGLAGSRTRTDTQYF
J gene: TRBJ2-1; V gene: TRBV5-1; D gene: -; clone size: many; CDR3 DNA: TGCGCCAGCAGCTTGTTAGGGGGGGGCGGTGAGCAGTTCTTC; CDR3 protein: CASSLLGGGGEQFF
J gene: TRBJ2-1; V gene: TRBV18; D gene: TRBD1; clone size: -; CDR3 DNA: TGTGCCAGCTCAGCCGTGACAGGGATTAGATACGAGCAGTTCTTC; CDR3 protein: CASSAVTGIRYEQFF
J gene: TRBJ2-3; V gene: TRBV5-6; D gene: -; clone size: many; CDR3 DNA: TGTGCCAGCAGCTTGGATGCGGGGCTTAGCACAGATACGCAGTATTTT; CDR3 protein: CASSLDAGLSTDTQYF
J gene: TRBJ2-5; V gene: TRBV12-3/TRBV12-4; D gene: -; clone size: many; CDR3 DNA: TGTGCCAGCAGTTTAGACTATAACAGGGCCCAGTACTTC; CDR3 protein: CASSLDYNRAQYF
J gene: TRBJ1-4; V gene: TRBV9; D gene: -; clone size: many; CDR3 DNA: TGTGCCAGCAGCGTAGGTGAAGGCTTCAATGAAAAACTGTTTTTT; CDR3 protein: CASSVGEGFNEKLFF
J gene: TRBJ1-2; V gene: TRBV7-2; D gene: -; clone size: many; CDR3 DNA: TGTGCCAGCAGCCCAGCTAGGGCGGGGGGCTACACCTTC; CDR3 protein: CASSPARAGGYTF
J gene: TRBJ2-7; V gene: TRBV7-3; D gene: -; clone size: few; CDR3 DNA: TGTGCCAGCAGCTTAACAGGCCAGGGGGGCAATGAGCAGTACTTC; CDR3 protein: CASSLTGQGGNEQYF
J gene: TRBJ2-1; V gene: TRBV15; D gene: TRBD2; clone size: few; CDR3 DNA: TGTGCCACCAGCCGCCAGACTAGCCCCAGTTTCAATGAGCAGTTCTTC; CDR3 protein: CATSRQTSPSFNEQFF
J gene: TRBJ2-5; V gene: TRBV20-1; D gene: -; clone size: many; CDR3 DNA: TGCAGTGCCACTAGTAACCAAGAGACCCAGTACTTC; CDR3 protein: CSATSNQETQYF
J gene: TRBJ1-2; V gene: TRBV7-9; D gene: TRBD1; clone size: few; CDR3 DNA: TGTGCCAGCAGCTTATGCGCAGGGGGCGACTATGGCTACACCTTC; CDR3 protein: CASSLCAGGDYGYTF
J gene: TRBJ1-2; V gene: TRBV4-1; D gene: -; clone size: many; CDR3 DNA: TGCGCCAGCAGCCAAGATCAGGACTCCGACTATGGCTACACCTTC; CDR3 protein: CASSQDQDSDYGYTF
J gene: TRBJ1-1; V gene: TRBV7-3; D gene: TRBD1; clone size: few; CDR3 DNA: TGTGCCAGCAGCTCCAACAGGGGGCTTAGGCCAAACACTGAAGCTTTCTTT; CDR3 protein: CASSSNRGLRPNTEAFF
J gene: TRBJ2-1; V gene: TRBV18; D gene: TRBD1; clone size: many; CDR3 DNA: TGTGCCAGCTCACAACGAACAGGGGGCGCCTACAATGAGCAGTTCTTC; CDR3 protein: CASSQRTGGAYNEQFF
J gene: TRBJ2-7; V gene: TRBV12-3/TRBV12-4; D gene: -; clone size: -; CDR3 DNA: TGTGCCAGCAGCCCCGACAGGGAGGCGTACGAGCAGTACTTC; CDR3 protein: CASSPDREAYEQYF
J gene: TRBJ1-5; V gene: TRBV10-2; D gene: TRBD1; clone size: many; CDR3 DNA: TGCGCCAGCAGGACAGGGACCAATCAGCCCCAGCATTTT; CDR3 protein: CASRTGTNQPQHF
J gene: TRBJ2-7; V gene: TRBV11-1; D gene: TRBD1; clone size: few; CDR3 DNA: TGTGCCAGCAGCCCCGCGGGACAGGCCTACAATGAGCAGTACTTC; CDR3 protein: CASSPAGQAYNEQYF
J gene: TRBJ2-7; V gene: TRBV6-5; D gene: TRBD1; clone size: many; CDR3 DNA: TGTGCCAGCACACAGGGGGCCACCGAGCAGTACTTC; CDR3 protein: CASTQGATEQYF
J gene: TRBJ2-3; V gene: TRBV6-5; D gene: -; clone size: -; CDR3 DNA: TGTGCCAGCACCAGGGGAGGGGGGCGGACAGATACGCAGTATTTT; CDR3 protein: CASTRGGGRTDTQYF
J gene: TRBJ1-1; V gene: TRBV20-1; D gene: -; clone size: -; CDR3 DNA: TGCAGTGCAGGTTCGGAGAAAAACAAAGCTTTCTTT; CDR3 protein: CSAGSEKNKAFF
J gene: TRBJ1-1; V gene: TRBV5-1; D gene: -; clone size: many; CDR3 DNA: TGCGCCAGCAGCTCACGGGCCTCTTGGGGCACTGAAGCTTTCTTT; CDR3 protein: CASSSRASWGTEAFF
J gene: TRBJ1-4; V gene: TRBV12-3/TRBV12-4; D gene: TRBD1; clone size: -; CDR3 DNA: TGTGCCAGCAGTTCTTTTCCGGGACAGGGCGATGAAAAACTGTTTTTT; CDR3 protein: CASSSFPGQGDEKLFF
J gene: TRBJ1-1; V gene: TRBV20-1; D gene: -; clone size: few; CDR3 DNA: TGCAGTGCAGGGGGACTTTTGGTGAACACTGAAGCTTTCTTT; CDR3 protein: CSAGGLLVNTEAFF
J gene: TRBJ1-5; V gene: TRBV7-2; D gene: TRBD1; clone size: -; CDR3 DNA: TGTGCCAGCAGCACCTGGACAGGGGCTGATGGACAGCCCCAGCATTTT; CDR3 protein: CASSTWTGADGQPQHF
J gene: TRBJ2-7; V gene: TRBV29-1; D gene: TRBD2; clone size: once; CDR3 DNA: TGCAGCGTCCACACTAGCGGAACCTACGAGCAGTACTTC; CDR3 protein: CSVHTSGTYEQYF
J gene: TRBJ2-7; V gene: TRBV2; D gene: -; clone size: few; CDR3 DNA: TGTGCCAGCGGGTCCACCTACACTTCCGAGCAGTACTTC; CDR3 protein: CASGSTYTSEQYF
J gene: TRBJ2-1; V gene: TRBV7-2; D gene: TRBD2; clone size: -; CDR3 DNA: TGTGCCAGCAGCTTAGAAGGGACTAGCGGGGCCTACAATGAGCAGTTCTTC; CDR3 protein: CASSLEGTSGAYNEQFF
J gene: TRBJ1-1; V gene: TRBV10-3; D gene: TRBD1; clone size: -; CDR3 DNA: TGTACCATCAGACCGGAAGAGGGGGCGAAGACTGAAGCTTTCTTT; CDR3 protein: CTIRPEEGAKTEAFF
J gene: TRBJ2-7; V gene: TRBV7-8; D gene: TRBD2; clone size: many; CDR3 DNA: TGTGCCAGCAGCTCCACTAGCGGGGGGGCCAACGAGCAGTACTTC; CDR3 protein: CASSSTSGGANEQYF